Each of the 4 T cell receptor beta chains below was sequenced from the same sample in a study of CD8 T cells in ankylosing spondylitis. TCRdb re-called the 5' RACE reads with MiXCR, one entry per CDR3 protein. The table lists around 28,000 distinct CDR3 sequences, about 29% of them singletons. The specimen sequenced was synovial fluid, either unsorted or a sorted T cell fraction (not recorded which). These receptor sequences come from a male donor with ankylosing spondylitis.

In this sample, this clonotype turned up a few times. DNA of the CDR3: TGTGCCAGCAGCACCCCTTATGGTGCCGGTCTAGGGGACTCAGATACGCAGTATTTT. This gives the protein CASSTPYGAGLGDSDTQYF. The V call is TRBV11-1, the J call TRBJ2-3; the D gene is possibly TRBD2 (6 bases). The CDR3 has 19 amino acids. Between the trimmed V and J ends, which lost 5 bases and 4 bases, there was a span of 28 bases. Germline values: CDR1 SGHAT, CDR2 FQDESV (reference sequence).

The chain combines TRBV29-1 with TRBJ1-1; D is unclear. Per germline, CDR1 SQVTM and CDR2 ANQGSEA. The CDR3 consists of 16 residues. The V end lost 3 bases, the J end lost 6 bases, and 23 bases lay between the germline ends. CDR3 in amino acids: CSVDHPSPRGNAEAFF. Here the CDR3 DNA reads TGCAGCGTTGACCACCCGTCCCCGCGTGGTAACGCTGAAGCTTTCTTT.

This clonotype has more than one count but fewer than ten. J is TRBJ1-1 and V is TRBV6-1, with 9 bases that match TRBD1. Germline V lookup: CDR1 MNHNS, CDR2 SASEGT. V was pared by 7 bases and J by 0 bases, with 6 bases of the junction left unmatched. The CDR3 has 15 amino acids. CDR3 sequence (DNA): TGTGCCAGCATTGACGGGACAGGGATGAACACTGAAGCTTTCTTT. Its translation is CASIDGTGMNTEAFF.

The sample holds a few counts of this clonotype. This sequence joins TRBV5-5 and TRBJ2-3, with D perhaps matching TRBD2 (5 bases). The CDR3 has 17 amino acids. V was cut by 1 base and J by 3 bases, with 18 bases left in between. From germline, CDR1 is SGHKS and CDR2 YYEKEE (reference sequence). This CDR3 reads CASSLLPSSRRTDTQYF. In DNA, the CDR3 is TGTGCCAGCAGCTTGTTACCGTCTTCAAGGAGGACAGATACGCAGTATTTT.